This TCR beta chain was observed in a study of blood T cell repertoires in COVID-19. About the research overall: Sample material is recorded as cDNA or gDNA derived from T cells, B-cell-depleted T cells, or PBMCs.

The authors' processing: Reference gene primer amplification yielded estimated nucleated cell counts. Assay used: immunoSEQ multiplex PCR; TCRdb lists only in-frame clones, some missing. That table gives V, J and clone size, and the DNA gave D and trimming. This table holds about 260,000 clones, 75% to 90% found once. V lost 3 bases to trimming and J lost 4 bases, with 7 bases between them. CDR1 and CDR2 from the germline V gene are SGHTA and FQGNSA. The CDR3 has 12 amino acids. This sequence joins TRBV7-2 and TRBJ2-7; D is unresolved. The specimen sequenced was peripheral blood. The origin of this receptor is a man aged 25-45 years with active or convalescent COVID-19. The DNA of the CDR3 is TGTGCCAGCAGCTTTCGTCAGTACGAGCAGTACTTC. It is translated as CASSFRQYEQYF.